This T cell receptor (beta chain) appears in the sequencing data of a study of monozygotic twins with cystic fibrosis. The data were produced by immunoSEQ multiplex PCR, yet TCRdb's version contains in-frame clones alone and is incomplete. The top ten clones hold about 5% of a sample with around 10,000 clones, about 90% of them seen once. With V trimmed by 6 bases and J by 5 bases, 26 bases remained unmatched. CDR3 length: 21 residues. The count of this clone is one. Its specificity is not known. Findings and caveats of the study: No link emerged between shared CDR3 counts and age, concordance or severity. Unrelated CF individuals shared fewer identical clonotypes than monozygotic CF twins. In 13 of 16 pairs, V gene usage was closest to the co-twin's. Clonality was generally low (median about 0.01), higher in the most severe patients.

Sequenced material: blood. This sequence was found in a boy aged 2-15 years with cystic fibrosis. J is TRBJ2-5 and V is TRBV23-1, with TRBD1 identical over 11 bases. TRBV23-1 is an ORF, and what it does is uncertain. This CDR3 reads CASSLRPRAGQGAKQRETQYF. CDR3 DNA: TGCGCCAGCAGCCTTCGGCCCCGCGCTGGACAGGGGGCTAAACAAAGGGAGACCCAGTACTTC.